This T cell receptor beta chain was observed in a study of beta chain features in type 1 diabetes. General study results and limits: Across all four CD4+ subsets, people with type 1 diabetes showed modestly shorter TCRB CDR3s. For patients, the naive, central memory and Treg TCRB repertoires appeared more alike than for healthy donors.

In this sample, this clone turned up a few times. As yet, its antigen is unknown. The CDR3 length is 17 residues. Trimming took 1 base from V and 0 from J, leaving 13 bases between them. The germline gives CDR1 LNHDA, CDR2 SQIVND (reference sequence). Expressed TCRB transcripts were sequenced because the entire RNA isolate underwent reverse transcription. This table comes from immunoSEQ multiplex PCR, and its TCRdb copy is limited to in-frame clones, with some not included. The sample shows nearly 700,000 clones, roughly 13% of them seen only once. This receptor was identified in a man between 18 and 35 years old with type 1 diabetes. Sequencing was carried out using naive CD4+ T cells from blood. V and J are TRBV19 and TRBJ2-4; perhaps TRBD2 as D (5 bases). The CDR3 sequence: CASSIAGIVLAKNIQYF. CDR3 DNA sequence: TGTGCCAGTAGTATAGCGGGGATAGTACTAGCCAAAAACATTCAGTACTTC.